This T cell receptor beta chain was captured by sequencing in a study of T cell repertoires in cytomegalovirus infection (dated by TCRdb to about 2019). At the level of the whole study: Donor HLA type was relevant to the analysis, because carriage of CMV infection together with the matching HLA type was indicated by public TCR beta signatures.

This clonotype has a count of ten or more. No antigen is known for it. The record has no base qualities; no much larger clone is one base away. Inclusive of the bounding cysteine and phenylalanine, the CDR3 is 16 residues long. The retained sequence is limited to the CDR3, 48 bases, with the frame set at the first base. The CDR1 and CDR2 encoded by the germline V gene are SGHTA and FQGNSA. V and J lose 1 base and 0 bases, and a span of 13 bases separates them. Paper-wide results and their limitations: In both this cohort and an independent cohort of under 450 donors, the cumulative frequency of public TCR beta family members distinguished carriers of CMV infection plus the relevant HLA type. The ex vivo response was dominated by HLA-C-restricted CMV-specific TCR beta clonotypes, and the single most frequent clonotype in two of eight donors was supplied by these HLA-C-restricted clonotypes.

For sequencing, an Illumina HiSeq 1500 was employed. The raw public data were reprocessed by TCRdb itself: fastp quality trimming at Q25, MiXCR clonotype calling, in-frame beta chains only. Duplicate CDR3 protein sequences are folded into a single record with the most common DNA and genes. In this sample the table shows roughly 130,000 distinct CDR3 sequences, roughly 9% of which occur a single time. The ten largest clonotypes hold 10% of the sample. This TCR was recovered from a human donor in good health (CMV status not recorded). Some clones in this sample may be carry-over from other donors' samples. The chain is assembled from TRBV7-2 and TRBJ2-7, and perhaps TRBD2 as D gene, on 6 matching bases. Sequences were obtained from PBMCs. The DNA is TGTGCCAGCAGCTTAGGAGGTGGGAGGCGCTCCTACGAGCAGTACTTC. This gives the protein CASSLGGGRRSYEQYF.